This T cell receptor beta chain was retrieved from a study of T cell responses to AZD1222 COVID-19 vaccine. Points from the study as a whole: Dominant at 160-218 and 743-854, vaccine-associated CD4 TCRs also spanned spike.

Only one count was recorded for this clone. Antigen unknown. Generated by immunoSEQ multiplex PCR, the TCRdb table keeps only in-frame clones and is missing some. The table includes around 100,000 clones, 87% detected once. The V gene lost 2 bases and the J gene lost 0 bases, with 13 bases spanning the gap. CDR1 is SGDLS and CDR2 is YYNGEE in the germline V gene. This CDR3 is 16 amino acids long. Sequencing was performed on peripheral blood, taken on day 0 of AZD1222 vaccination. This sequence joins TRBV9 and TRBJ2-3, with a tentative D call TRBD1 (5 bases). The TCR comes from an adult in good health. CDR3 sequence reads: CASSVNRLTSTDTQYF. CDR3 coding DNA: TGTGCCAGCAGCGTCAACAGGCTAACTAGCACAGATACGCAGTATTTT.